The 32 T cell receptor beta chains below all came from one sample that was sequenced in a study of human T cells and chemical hapten exposure. The time point here: pre-sensitization, week 0. Treatment described: therapeutic diphenylcyclopropenone sensitization with weekly scalp DPC. Each CDR3 protein is one row after TCRdb ran MiXCR on the RACE reads. The sample has around 120,000 distinct CDR3 sequences, approximately 15% seen once. The specimen was whole blood, collected in connection with sensitization to the hapten diphenylcyclopropenone (DPC). The source is a woman younger than 30 with alopecia areata. Some clones in this sample may be carry-over from other donors' samples.

The sample holds a few counts of this clonotype. The chain combines TRBV6-6 with TRBJ2-7; TRBD1 might be the D (6 bases). This CDR3 is built from 15 residues. Trimming left V 7 bases short and J 2 bases short, with 18 bases between. Germline V gene data show CDR1 as MNHNY and CDR2 as SVGAGI (reference sequence). CDR3: CASNSQGNFPYEQYF. The CDR3 DNA reads as TGTGCCAGCAACTCTCAGGGGAATTTCCCCTACGAGCAGTACTTC.

This clonotype was seen a few times. This chain joins TRBV6-2 or TRBV6-3 and TRBJ2-1, with 8 positions matching TRBD1. The CDR3 covers 17 residues. The V and J ends lost 6 bases and 3 bases, in that order; junction bases with no gene match: 13. The germline gives CDR1 MNHEY, CDR2 SVGEGT. Here the CDR3 reads CASRQNRQGISYNEQFF. CDR3 in DNA: TGTGCCAGCAGGCAAAATCGACAGGGGATCAGCTACAATGAGCAGTTCTTC.

The chain's CDR3 is CASSLVSVATGELFF. The CDR3 coding sequence is TGCGCCAGCAGCTTGGTTAGCGTTGCCACCGGGGAGCTGTTTTTT. V is TRBV5-1 and J is TRBJ2-2, with D possibly being TRBD2 (5 bases). From germline, CDR1 is SGHRS and CDR2 YFSETQ. CDR3 size: 15 residues. The germline V and J ends were trimmed by 0 bases and 4 bases, with 10 bases remaining between them.

The chain links TRBV28 to TRBJ2-7; tentatively, D is TRBD1 or TRBD2 (6 bases each). Trimming left V 5 bases short and J 3 bases short, with 17 bases between. From germline, CDR1 is MDHEN and CDR2 SYDVKM. The CDR3 is 15 residues long. The CDR3 DNA follows: TGTGCCAGCAGTCCCCCTGGCAGGGGACTCTACGAGCAGTACTTC. It is translated as CASSPPGRGLYEQYF.

This clonotype was counted at least ten times. V and J are TRBV19 and TRBJ1-5; D might be TRBD1 (6 bases). The CDR3 totals 15 residues. Trimming shortened V by 5 bases and J by 4 bases, and 15 bases separated the two germline ends. Germline values: CDR1 LNHDA, CDR2 SQIVND (reference sequence). This CDR3 reads CASSSRTARNQPQHF. The CDR3 nucleotides are TGTGCCAGTAGTTCCCGGACAGCGAGAAATCAGCCCCAGCATTTT. The variable domain in full, completed from reference TRBV19 and TRBJ1-5, reads DGGITQSPKYLFRKEGQNVTLSCEQNLNHDAMYWYRQDPGQGLRLIYYSQIVNDFQKGDIAEGYSVSREKKESFPLTVTSAQKNPTAFYLCASSSRTARNQPQHFGDGTRLSIL.

This clonotype was seen a handful of times. The chain combines TRBV7-6 with TRBJ2-4, with D hard to call. Germline V gene sequence: CDR1 SGHVS, CDR2 FNYEAQ. The V end was cut by 6 bases, the J end by 1 base, with 13 bases between. The CDR3 sequence is 15 residues long. CDR3 in DNA: TGTGCCAGCAGTTCCGGCCAAGTTGCCAAAAACATTCAGTACTTC. Residues: CASSSGQVAKNIQYF. Full variable domain (remainder filled in from reference TRBV7-6 and TRBJ2-4): GAGVSQSPRYKVTKRGQDVALRCDPISGHVSLYWYRQALGQGPEFLTYFNYEAQQDKSGLPNDRFSAERPEGSISTLTIQRTEQRDSAMYRCASSSGQVAKNIQYFGAGTRLSVL.

The V call is TRBV18, the J call TRBJ1-4, with D possibly matching TRBD1 (6 bases). The V gene lost 6 bases and the J gene lost 6 bases, with 17 bases spanning the gap. The germline V gene has CDR1 KGHSH and CDR2 LQKENI. The CDR3 is 15 amino acids. The DNA of the CDR3 is TGTGCCAGCTCCTCATCGACAGGAGCCGATGAAAAACTGTTTTTT. As protein: CASSSSTGADEKLFF.

This clonotype was seen more than once but under ten times. V and J are TRBV7-6 and TRBJ2-3; D possibly corresponds to TRBD2 (6 bases). This CDR3 is built from 17 residues. CDR1 is SGHVS, CDR2 FNYEAQ, per germline. V lost 0 bases, J lost 6 bases, and 19 bases lay in between. The CDR3 loop reads CASSLAKAGLGGDTQYF. The CDR3 DNA reads as TGTGCCAGCAGCTTAGCGAAGGCGGGGCTTGGTGGGGATACGCAGTATTTT.

There are a few counts of this clonotype. The rearrangement links TRBV7-9 to TRBJ2-7; possibly TRBD1 for D (6 bases). Trimming took off 0 bases at V and 2 bases at J, with 11 bases between the two ends. Germline V gene data show CDR1 as SEHNR and CDR2 as FQNEAQ (reference sequence). This CDR3 is built from 15 residues. DNA of the CDR3: TGTGCCAGCAGCTTAGCGGGACACCCTACCTACGAGCAGTACTTC. It translates to CASSLAGHPTYEQYF.

The chain recombines TRBV5-1 with TRBJ2-7; 9 bases align to TRBD1. V lost 1 base to trimming and J lost 5 bases; unmatched junction nucleotides: 4. The CDR3 runs 14 residues. CDR1 and CDR2 from the germline V gene are SGHRS and YFSETQ. This CDR3 is CASSLTGGIHEQYF. CDR3 in DNA: TGCGCCAGCAGCTTGACAGGGGGCATCCACGAGCAGTACTTC.

Here the CDR3 DNA reads TGTGCCAGCAGTGTGAGCCCATCCTTAGCCAAAAACATTCAGTACTTC. Translation: CASSVSPSLAKNIQYF. The gene calls are TRBV2 and TRBJ2-4; D gene uncertain. The CDR3 covers 16 residues. Germline CDR1 SNHLY, CDR2 FYNNEI. The germline V and J ends were trimmed by 4 bases and 0 bases, with 13 bases remaining between them.

At least ten counts were recorded for this clonotype. V usage is TRBV20-1 and J usage is TRBJ2-7, with D possibly matching TRBD1 (6 bases). Germline V gene data show CDR1 as DFQATT and CDR2 as SNEGSKA (reference sequence). The CDR3 totals 13 residues. Trimming cost V 2 bases and J 3 bases, with 11 bases left between them. CDR3 residues: CSARQGISYEQYF. CDR3 nucleotide sequence: TGCAGTGCTAGACAGGGGATTAGCTACGAGCAGTACTTC.

The V gene is TRBV10-3, the J gene TRBJ2-1; D is ambiguous. This CDR3 contains 19 residues. From germline, CDR1 is ENHRY and CDR2 SYGVKD. Trimming left V 2 bases short and J 2 bases short, with 22 bases between. In nucleotides, the CDR3 is TGTGCCATCAGTGAGCCAAGGGTTCGTGGCTCGAGCCCCTACAATGAGCAGTTCTTC. This codes for CAISEPRVRGSSPYNEQFF.

This chain connects TRBV18 to TRBJ2-3; 7 nucleotides align to TRBD2. Unmatched junction bases numbered 5, after V lost 0 bases and J lost 2 bases. The CDR3 is 16 residues long. In germline, CDR1 is KGHSH, CDR2 LQKENI. CDR3 region: CASSPPGGGNTDTQYF. As DNA, the CDR3 is TGTGCCAGCTCACCACCGGGCGGGGGTAACACAGATACGCAGTATTTT. The variable domain in full, completed from reference TRBV18 and TRBJ2-3, reads NAGVMQNPRHLVRRRGQEARLRCSPMKGHSHVYWYRQLPEEGLKFMVYLQKENIIDESGMPKERFSAEFPKEGPSILRIQQVVRGDSAAYFCASSPPGGGNTDTQYFGPGTRLTVL.

The chain combines TRBV15 with TRBJ2-1; 7 nucleotides agree with TRBD1. J gave up 3 bases and V 0 bases, and 11 bases lay outside the gene matches. The V gene's germline CDR1 is LNHNV and CDR2 YYDKDF (reference sequence). The CDR3 loop spans 18 amino acids. The CDR3 loop reads CATSRDLWGQINYNEQFF. The CDR3 nucleotides are TGTGCCACCAGCAGAGATCTATGGGGACAGATTAACTACAATGAGCAGTTCTTC.

This clonotype was recorded many times. Here the CDR3 reads CASRLGQHRDEQFF. The CDR3 nucleotides are TGTGCCAGCAGACTGGGACAACATCGCGATGAGCAGTTCTTC. The rearrangement uses TRBV6-6 and TRBJ2-1; the D gene is possibly TRBD1 (6 bases). The CDR3 runs to 14 residues. V gave up 6 bases and J gave up 8 bases, with 17 bases separating them. The V gene's germline CDR1 is MNHNY and CDR2 SVGAGI (reference sequence).

This clonotype was recorded at least ten times. The V and J genes are TRBV18 and TRBJ2-3, with 10 bases that match TRBD2. V shed 1 base and J 3 bases; nucleotides not matched to a gene: 7. The CDR3 runs 17 residues. Germline V CDR1 and CDR2: KGHSH, LQKENI. In nucleotides, the CDR3 is TGTGCCAGCTCACCACTTCCTAGCGGGGGTAGAACAGATACGCAGTATTTT. Encoded protein: CASSPLPSGGRTDTQYF.

The chain links TRBV2 to TRBJ2-1, with D perhaps TRBD2 (5 bases). Per the germline V gene, CDR1 is SNHLY and CDR2 is FYNNEI. Trimming left V 6 bases short and J 4 bases short, with 10 bases between. The CDR3 loop spans 13 amino acids. The CDR3 loop reads CASSRQRYNEQFF. CDR3 DNA sequence: TGTGCCAGCAGCCGCCAGCGGTACAATGAGCAGTTCTTC.

J is TRBJ1-6 and V is TRBV20-1; unclear D gene. The V gene lost 0 bases and the J gene lost 6 bases, with 9 bases spanning the gap. CDR3 length: 14 residues. Germline assignment: CDR1 DFQATT and CDR2 SNEGSKA (reference sequence). Here the CDR3 DNA reads TGCAGTGCTAGAGATCTCCAGTTTAATTCACCCCTCCACTTT. It codes for CSARDLQFNSPLHF.

The J gene is TRBJ2-1, the V gene TRBV6-2 or TRBV6-3; a weak D match, TRBD1 (6 bases). Trimming cost V 6 bases and J 0 bases, with 18 bases left between them. Per germline, CDR1 MNHEY and CDR2 SVGEGT. The length of the CDR3 is 17 residues. The CDR3 reads CASSPWTAPSSYNEQFF. The CDR3 bases are TGTGCCAGCAGCCCCTGGACAGCACCGAGCTCCTACAATGAGCAGTTCTTC.

V is TRBV6-1 and J is TRBJ2-5, with 9 bases identical to TRBD1. V dropped 6 bases and J dropped 2; count of bases not matched to a gene: 7. The CDR3 length is 15 residues. The germline V gene has CDR1 MNHNS and CDR2 SASEGT. The CDR3 DNA reads as TGTGCCAGCAGCGGGAACAGGGGGCTTCAAGAGACCCAGTACTTC. Its translation is CASSGNRGLQETQYF.

This chain joins TRBV20-1 and TRBJ2-3; D possibly uses TRBD1 or TRBD2 (5 bases each). The CDR3 totals 15 residues. Germline lookup yields CDR1 DFQATT and CDR2 SNEGSKA (reference sequence). V lost 2 bases, J lost 2 bases, and 14 bases lay in between. DNA of the CDR3: TGCAGTGCTAGACGCACCCGAGGGACCACAGATACGCAGTATTTT. Translated: CSARRTRGTTDTQYF.

This clonotype was recorded a few times. The rearrangement joins TRBV6-2 or TRBV6-3 to TRBJ2-5, with a weak D call TRBD2 (6 bases). CDR1 is MNHEY, CDR2 SVGEGT, per germline. This CDR3 region has 13 residues. V lost 6 bases and J lost 5, with 13 bases in between. DNA of the CDR3: TGTGCCAGCAGACGGACACGGGGGGAGACCCAGTACTTC. This sequence encodes CASRRTRGETQYF.

This clonotype was seen a handful of times. The V and J genes are TRBV29-1 and TRBJ2-7; TRBD2 matches at 10 bases. CDR3 size: 15 residues. In germline, CDR1 is SQVTM, CDR2 ANQGSEA. Germline trimming cut 3 bases from V and 1 base from J; bases unmatched to any gene: 6. CDR3 protein: CSVERLAGVSYEQYF. The CDR3 DNA follows: TGCAGCGTTGAGCGTCTAGCGGGGGTTTCCTACGAGCAGTACTTC.

This clonotype was recorded a few times. The rearrangement joins TRBV11-3 to TRBJ2-5, with 10 bases matching TRBD1. This CDR3 is built from 16 residues. V shed 4 bases, J shed 2 bases, and the junction held 7 bases outside the gene matches. Germline V CDR1 and CDR2: SGHNT, YENEEA. CDR3 DNA: TGTGCCAGCAGCTCGTCGACAGGGGGCCAACAAGAGACCCAGTACTTC. This gives the protein CASSSSTGGQQETQYF.

In this sample, this clonotype turned up many times. The V and J genes are TRBV10-3 and TRBJ2-1, with no clear D. Trimming cost V 2 bases and J 8 bases, with 4 bases left between them. Germline V gene sequence: CDR1 ENHRY, CDR2 SYGVKD. This CDR3 spans 11 amino acids. CDR3 sequence: CAISERDEQFF. As DNA, the CDR3 is TGTGCCATCAGTGAGCGGGATGAGCAGTTCTTC.

This clonotype was picked up many times. The V and J genes are TRBV4-2 and TRBJ1-2; D ambiguous. CDR1 LGHNA and CDR2 YNFKEQ come from the germline V gene. Deletions cut 4 bases from V and 0 bases from J, with 15 bases between. The CDR3 has 16 residues. CDR3: CASSPRRQASNYGYTF. CDR3 bases: TGTGCCAGCAGCCCCAGGAGGCAGGCTTCTAACTATGGCTACACCTTC.

This clonotype was counted between two and nine times. V and J are TRBV12-3 or TRBV12-4 and TRBJ2-5; tentatively, D is TRBD1 or TRBD2 (5 bases each). Trimming shortened V by 6 bases and J by 5 bases, and 19 bases separated the two germline ends. This CDR3 is 15 amino acids long. CDR3 region: CASSGTGTPGETQYF. The DNA for the CDR3 is TGTGCCAGCAGCGGTACCGGGACCCCGGGGGAGACCCAGTACTTC.

The chain joins TRBV7-9 to TRBJ2-7, with TRBD1 as a possible D gene (6 bases). Germline lookup yields CDR1 SEHNR and CDR2 FQNEAQ (reference sequence). This CDR3 is built from 13 residues. With 4 bases removed from V and 0 bases from J, the gap between germline ends came to 7 bases. CDR3 nucleotide sequence: TGTGCCAGCAGCTGGGGGCCCTCCTACGAGCAGTACTTC. This translates into CASSWGPSYEQYF.

This clonotype was detected ten times or more. This chain joins TRBV28 and TRBJ2-3; possibly TRBD2 for D (6 bases). The CDR3 covers 17 residues. V was cut by 5 bases and J by 2 bases, with 20 bases left in between. Germline V gene data show CDR1 as MDHEN and CDR2 as SYDVKM. The CDR3 reads CASSTPRLRGLTDTQYF. CDR3 DNA sequence: TGTGCCAGCAGTACCCCTCGGCTGCGGGGCCTCACAGATACGCAGTATTTT. Based on the CDR3 plus reference TRBV28 and TRBJ2-3, the full variable domain is DVKVTQSSRYLVKRTGEKVFLECVQDMDHENMFWYRQDPGLGLRLIYFSYDVKMKEKGDIPEGYSVSREKKERFSLILESASTNQTSMYLCASSTPRLRGLTDTQYFGPGTRLTVL.

This clonotype was counted only a few times. This may stem from a read error, because a much larger clone lies one nucleotide away. V usage is TRBV28 and J usage is TRBJ1-2; D gene unclear. Germline V gene sequence: CDR1 MDHEN, CDR2 SYDVKM. This CDR3 is built from 13 residues. The CDR3 loop reads CVSSLVGNYGYTF. CDR3 bases: TGTGTCAGCAGTTTAGTCGGTAACTATGGCTACACCTTC.

V gene TRBV6-2 or TRBV6-3 combines with J gene TRBJ2-1, with D unresolved. V was pared by 3 bases and J by 8 bases, with 14 bases between. The CDR3 has 14 residues. Germline lookup yields CDR1 MNHEY and CDR2 SVGEGT. The CDR3 nucleotides are TGTGCCAGCAGTTATTTGGTAGCCTTGGATGAGCAGTTCTTC. Its protein product is CASSYLVALDEQFF.